This is a list of T cell receptor beta chains from one sample in a study of shared clonotypes between healthy human individuals. Sequencing used immunoSEQ multiplex PCR; TCRdb keeps in-frame clones, though not all of them. Among approximately 2,000,000 clones listed, just under 95% were seen once. Sequencing used naive CD4+ T cells from PBMCs. The receptors derive from a man younger than 35 in good health. Some clones in this sample may be carry-over from other donors' samples. CDR3s include the opening cysteine and the closing phenylalanine or tryptophan. D genes are given only for firm matches. Clone sizes are given selectively: once, few, many, or a class where the clone is expanded.

V	length	size	D	J	DNA	CDR3
TRBV9	15	.	TRBD1	TRBJ1-2	TGTGCCAGCAGCGTATTCGGGACAGGGAACTATGGCTACACCTTC	CASSVFGTGNYGYTF
TRBV9	14	.	.	TRBJ2-3	TGTGCCAGCAGCGTAGAGGGCCGCACAGATACGCAGTATTTT	CASSVEGRTDTQYF
TRBV5-1	16	.	TRBD2	TRBJ2-1	TGCGCCAGCAGCATCAGGACTAGCGCGTCCTACAATGAGCAGTTCTTC	CASSIRTSASYNEQFF
TRBV5-1	15	.	TRBD1	TRBJ2-7	TGCGCCAGCAGCTTGGTGGGGACAGGGGTTTACGAGCAGTACTTC	CASSLVGTGVYEQYF
TRBV7-8	15	once	TRBD2	TRBJ2-1	TGTGCCAGCAGCCCGTCTAGCGGGAGCTACAATGAGCAGTTCTTC	CASSPSSGSYNEQFF
TRBV5-4	18	.	TRBD2	TRBJ2-1	TGTGCCAGCAGCTTGGTCACAGCCGGGACTAGCGGGAGGAATGAGCAGTTCTTC	CASSLVTAGTSGRNEQFF
TRBV9	14	.	.	TRBJ2-2	TGTGCCAGCAGCGAGAGGACTAACACCGGGGAGCTGTTTTTT	CASSERTNTGELFF
TRBV5-1	14	.	.	TRBJ2-5	TGCGCCAGCAACAAACTCACAGGGTTTGAGACCCAGTACTTC	CASNKLTGFETQYF
TRBV28	12	.	.	TRBJ1-2	TGTGCCAGCCAGATACAGGGATATGGCTACACCTTC	CASQIQGYGYTF
TRBV4-3	18	.	.	TRBJ2-2	TGCGCCAGCAGCCAAGGGACTCCCTTGGCCCTGAACACCGGGGAGCTGTTTTTT	CASSQGTPLALNTGELFF
TRBV11-1	12	.	TRBD1	TRBJ2-7	TGTGCCAGCAGTCGACAGGGGTACGAGCAGTACTTC	CASSRQGYEQYF